This T cell receptor (beta chain) was recovered during a study of T cell changes during pregnancy in multiple sclerosis. The protocol was immunoSEQ multiplex PCR, while the TCRdb copy is restricted to in-frame clones and leaves out a portion. Counted here are 60,000 to 85,000 clones, about 91% occurring once; the ten biggest clones make up more than 1.1%. The CDR3 totals 17 residues. Per the germline V gene, CDR1 is SGHNT and CDR2 is YYREEE (reference sequence). The V and J ends lost 0 bases and 0 bases respectively, with 15 bases between them. This TCR was sampled from a female donor in good health, enrolled as a control in a pregnancy study. V usage is TRBV5-4 and J usage is TRBJ2-5, with D maybe TRBD2 (5 bases). The material was peripheral blood, obtained in the second trimester of pregnancy. CDR3: CASSLAGSGYYQETQYF. DNA for the CDR3: TGTGCCAGCAGCTTGGCGGGGTCGGGCTATTACCAAGAGACCCAGTACTTC.